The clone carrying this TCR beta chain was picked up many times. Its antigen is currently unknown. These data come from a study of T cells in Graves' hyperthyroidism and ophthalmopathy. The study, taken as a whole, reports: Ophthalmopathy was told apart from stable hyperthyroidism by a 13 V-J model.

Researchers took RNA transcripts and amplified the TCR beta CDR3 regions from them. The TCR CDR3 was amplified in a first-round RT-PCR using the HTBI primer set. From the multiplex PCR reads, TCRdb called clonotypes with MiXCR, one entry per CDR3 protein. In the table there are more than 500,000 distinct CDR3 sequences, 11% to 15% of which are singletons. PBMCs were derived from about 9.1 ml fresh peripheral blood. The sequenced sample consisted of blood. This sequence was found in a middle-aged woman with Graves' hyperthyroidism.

The CDR3 reads CASSPTSGIGETQYF. The CDR3 coding sequence is TGTGCCAGCAGCCCGACTAGCGGGATCGGAGAGACCCAGTACTTC. The chain joins TRBV11-2 to TRBJ2-5, with 11 bases that match TRBD2. Per germline, CDR1 SGHAT and CDR2 FQNNGV. The CDR3 is made up of 15 amino acids. Trimming removed 5 bases from V and 4 bases from J; junction bases left unmatched: 6.